This T cell receptor beta chain stems from a study of PD-1 blockade in classical Hodgkin lymphoma (dated by TCRdb to the early 2020s). About the study as a whole: Nivolumab dosing was 3 mg/kg intravenously every 2 weeks, continuing until either disease progression or unacceptable toxicity. To define a peripheral blood immune signature of response to PD-1 blockade in classical Hodgkin lymphoma, the study combined TCR beta sequencing with CyTOF.

Cut back by 5 bases and 4 bases, the V and J ends lie 15 bases apart. There are 14 amino acids in the CDR3, from cysteine to phenylalanine inclusive. This entry keeps only the CDR3 DNA: 42 bases, framed from base 1. According to the germline V gene, CDR1 reads SGHDN and CDR2 reads FVKESK. General conclusions and limits of the study: The study covered only a single clinical trial cohort, and the causes of the repertoire differences, possibly disease activity or prior therapy, were still not defined. Among trial patients, those achieving complete response had baseline diversity similar to that of newly diagnosed patients, while diversity was significantly lower in partial responders and progressors. Lower diversity was seen in patients whose nivolumab began less than 1 year after ASCT, and these patients were left out of later analyses so that immune reconstitution would not confound the results. A significant rise by C4D1 was seen in CD4+ but not CD8+ TCR diversity (p=0.0027 vs p=0.16), with the rise being most apparent in complete responders (p=0.02). Newly diagnosed patients were reported to have lower baseline TCR diversity than healthy donors, and relapsed/refractory patients were reported to have lower baseline TCR diversity still.

Comment on this clone: Its antigen remains undetermined. Nothing much larger sits one base from this clone, and base qualities are not available.

The Qiagen DNeasy kit was used to extract genomic DNA from unsorted PBMCs and from the negatively selected CD4+ and CD8+ fractions. Using primers that anneal to V and J segments, immunoSEQ multiplex PCR amplified the TCR beta CDR3 regions. A synthetic immune receptor repertoire was used to minimize amplification bias, and any remaining bias was removed computationally after sequencing. The paper's data handling went like this. Custom Python scripts were used to quantify repertoire diversity as the Shannon entropy index. The unsorted, CD4+ and CD8+ repertoires were each analyzed separately, with the exception of combined analyses, where CD4+ and CD8+ sequences were merged in silico. Clonal expansion was defined as at least a 2-fold frequency increase after treatment relative to C1D1, with a pseudocount of 0.5 for undetected baseline clones. Clones with 0 or 1 copy at C1D1 were classified as singleton clones, and clones with 2 or more copies were classified as non-singleton clones. By matching protein sequences in sorted samples from the same patient, clones expanded in unsorted samples were annotated as CD4+, CD8+ or unknown. Wilcoxon tests on paired samples were used to test changes in diversity from C1D1 to C4D1. TCRdb retrieved this table from immuneACCESS and kept in-frame rearrangements only. Not all clones are present; in checked studies, unresolved V genes account for under half, and no reason is known for the remainder. V, J and clone size derive from that table, while D and trimming were established from the DNA sequence. In all, the sample holds about 37,000 clones, and approximately 82% of those were seen once. 15% to 20% of the sample goes to the ten largest clones.

This sample's time point label indicates: cycle 2 day 1 (C2D1) of nivolumab. All trial patients had relapsed after autologous stem cell transplantation, with cohorts A, B and C differing in prior brentuximab vedotin exposure. The trial cohort included fewer than 65 patients with relapsed/refractory classical Hodgkin lymphoma, and each patient had a best overall response of complete response, partial response or progressive disease. Trial patients were treated with single-agent nivolumab in the multi-cohort phase II CheckMate 205 trial. An independent review committee assessed best overall response using the 2007 International Working Group response criteria. PBMCs from the trial were collected at three points: immediately before nivolumab initiation (C1D1), and during therapy at cycle 2 day 1 and cycle 4 day 1. Peripheral blood was collected in 8 mL Vacutainer Cell Preparation Tubes, from which PBMCs were isolated by centrifugation and then cryopreserved.

This sample comprised peripheral blood mononuclear cells (PBMCs), obtained before the second cycle of nivolumab. The TCR sequence derives from a human donor with classical Hodgkin lymphoma. This sequence uses TRBV14 and TRBJ2-7; the D assignment is uncertain and may be TRBD1 or TRBD2, with 5 bases supporting each. The nucleotide sequence reads TGTGCCAGCAGCATAGACGGAGGACATTACGAGCAGTACTTC. Translation gives CASSIDGGHYEQYF.